This record concerns one TCR beta chain sequence. The sample originates from a study of blood T cell repertoires in COVID-19. Study summary: Samples taken during acute and convalescent COVID-19 were collected in the United States, Italy and Spain.

Per the original data handling: Estimated nucleated cell counts came from reference gene primer amplification. Only in-frame clones appear in the TCRdb table, and some are missing; sequencing was by immunoSEQ multiplex PCR. The V and J calls and clone size come from that table; D and trimming were worked out from the DNA. The sample includes approximately 50,000 clones, roughly 91% of them seen just once. CDR1 is SGHDN and CDR2 is FVKESK in the germline V gene. CDR3 length equals 14 residues. V was cut by 3 bases and J by 1 base, with 9 bases left in between. The chain joins TRBV14 to TRBJ1-1; weak D call: TRBD1 (6 bases). The sample consisted of peripheral blood. The origin of this receptor is a man older than 75 with active or convalescent COVID-19. As DNA, the CDR3 is TGTGCCAGCAGCCACTTGGGACAGAACACTGAAGCTTTCTTT. Its protein is CASSHLGQNTEAFF.